This T cell receptor beta chain was recovered during a study of cytomegalovirus exposure and HLA in healthy donors. CDR3 length equals 17 residues. Germline lookup yields CDR1 MGHDK and CDR2 SYGVNS. Trimming stripped 1 base from V and 2 bases from J, with 15 bases between. Use of 60 Vbeta and 13 Jbeta primers characterized the PCR. Sequenced by immunoSEQ multiplex PCR; TCRdb stores in-frame clones only, minus some. The sample records about 140,000 clones, about 75% being singletons. The source material was PBMCs. This receptor was identified in a woman aged 30 to 39 in good health and CMV-seronegative. V is TRBV25-1 and J is TRBJ1-3, with D unclear. In nucleotides, the CDR3 is TGTGCCAGCAGTGAATTGGGCGGGATGAAACCTGGAAACACCATATATTTT. Translating it yields CASSELGGMKPGNTIYF.